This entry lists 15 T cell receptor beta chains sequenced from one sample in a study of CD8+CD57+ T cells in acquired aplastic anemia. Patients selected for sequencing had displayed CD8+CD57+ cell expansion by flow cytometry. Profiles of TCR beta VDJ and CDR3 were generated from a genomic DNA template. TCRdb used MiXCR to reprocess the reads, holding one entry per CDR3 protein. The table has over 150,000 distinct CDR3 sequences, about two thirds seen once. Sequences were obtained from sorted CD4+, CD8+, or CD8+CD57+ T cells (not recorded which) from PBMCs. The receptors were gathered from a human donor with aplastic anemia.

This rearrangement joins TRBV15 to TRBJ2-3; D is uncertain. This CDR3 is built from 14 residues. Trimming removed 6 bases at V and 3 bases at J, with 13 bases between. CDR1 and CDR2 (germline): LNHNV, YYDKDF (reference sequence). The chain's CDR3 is CATSWVSRTDTQYF. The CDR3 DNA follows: TGTGCCACCAGTTGGGTCTCTAGAACAGATACGCAGTATTTT.

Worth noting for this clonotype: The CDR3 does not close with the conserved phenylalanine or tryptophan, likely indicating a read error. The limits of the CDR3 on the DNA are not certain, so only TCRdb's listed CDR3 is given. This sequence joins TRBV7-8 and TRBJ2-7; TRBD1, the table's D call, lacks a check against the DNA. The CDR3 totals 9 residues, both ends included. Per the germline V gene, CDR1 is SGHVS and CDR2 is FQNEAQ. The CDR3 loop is CASSLARRQ.

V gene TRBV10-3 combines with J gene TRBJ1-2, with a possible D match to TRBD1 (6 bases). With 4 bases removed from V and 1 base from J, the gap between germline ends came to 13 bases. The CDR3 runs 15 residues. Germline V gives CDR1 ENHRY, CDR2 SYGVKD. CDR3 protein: CAISGMTGSNYGYTF. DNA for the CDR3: TGTGCCATCAGTGGGATGACAGGCAGTAACTATGGCTACACCTTC.

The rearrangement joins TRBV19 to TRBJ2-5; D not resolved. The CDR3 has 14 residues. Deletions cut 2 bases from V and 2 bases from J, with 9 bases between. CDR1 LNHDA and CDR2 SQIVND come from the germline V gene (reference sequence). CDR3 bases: TGTGCCAGTAGTATAAGGGCAGGTCAAGAGACCCAGTACTTC. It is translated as CASSIRAGQETQYF.

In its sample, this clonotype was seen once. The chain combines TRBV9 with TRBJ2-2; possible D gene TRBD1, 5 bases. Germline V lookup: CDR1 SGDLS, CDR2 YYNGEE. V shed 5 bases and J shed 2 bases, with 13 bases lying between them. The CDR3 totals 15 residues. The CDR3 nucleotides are TGTGCCAGCAGTGCTGGACACCTAAACACCGGGGAGCTGTTTTTT. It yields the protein CASSAGHLNTGELFF.

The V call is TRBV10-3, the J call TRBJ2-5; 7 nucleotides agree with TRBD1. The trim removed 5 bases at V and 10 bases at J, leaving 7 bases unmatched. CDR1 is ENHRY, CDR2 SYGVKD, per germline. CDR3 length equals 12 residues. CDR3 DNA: TGTGCCATCAGTAGCGCGCCAGGGGGCCAGTACTTC. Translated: CAISSAPGGQYF.

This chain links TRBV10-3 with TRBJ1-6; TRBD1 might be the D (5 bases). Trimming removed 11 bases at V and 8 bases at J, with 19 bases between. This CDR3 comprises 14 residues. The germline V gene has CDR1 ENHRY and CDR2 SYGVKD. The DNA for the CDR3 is TGTGCCTCCAATCAGGGCAGGGACTATTCACCCCTCCACTTT. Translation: CASNQGRDYSPLHF.

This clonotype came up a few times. The CDR3 loop reads CSAREGGSNTEAFF. The DNA of the CDR3 is TGCAGTGCTAGAGAAGGAGGGTCGAACACTGAAGCTTTCTTT. The genes are TRBV20-1 and TRBJ1-1; D is uncertain. Per germline, CDR1 DFQATT and CDR2 SNEGSKA (reference sequence). V was trimmed by 0 bases and J by 1 base, leaving 9 bases between them. The CDR3 extends over 14 amino acids.

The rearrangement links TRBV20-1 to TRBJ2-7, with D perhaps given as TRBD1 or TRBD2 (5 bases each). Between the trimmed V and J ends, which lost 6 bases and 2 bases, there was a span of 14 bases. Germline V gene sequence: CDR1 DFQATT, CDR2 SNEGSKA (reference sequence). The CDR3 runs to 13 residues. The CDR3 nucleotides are TGCAGTGCCCACGGGACGCATACCTACGAGCAGTACTTC. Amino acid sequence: CSAHGTHTYEQYF.

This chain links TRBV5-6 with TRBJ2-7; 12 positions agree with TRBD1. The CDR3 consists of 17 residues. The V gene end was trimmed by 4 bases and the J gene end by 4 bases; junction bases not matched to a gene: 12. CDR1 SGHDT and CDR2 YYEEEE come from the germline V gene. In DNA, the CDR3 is TGTGCCAGCAGCCGAGGGGGGGGGACAGGGGGCCCGTACGAGCAGTACTTC. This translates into CASSRGGGTGGPYEQYF.

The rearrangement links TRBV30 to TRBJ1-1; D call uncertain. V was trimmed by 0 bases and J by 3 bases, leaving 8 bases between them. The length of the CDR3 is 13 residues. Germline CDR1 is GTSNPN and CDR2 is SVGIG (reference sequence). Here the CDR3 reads CAWSVSDYTEAFF. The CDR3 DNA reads TGTGCCTGGAGTGTATCAGACTACACTGAAGCTTTCTTT.

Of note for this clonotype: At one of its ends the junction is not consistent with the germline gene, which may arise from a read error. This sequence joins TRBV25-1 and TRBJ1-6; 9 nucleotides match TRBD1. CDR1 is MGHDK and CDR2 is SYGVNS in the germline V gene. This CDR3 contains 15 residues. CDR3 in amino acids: CASSATGTGYSPLYF. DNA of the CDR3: TGTGCCAGCAGCGCCACCGGGACAGGGTATTCACCCCTCTACTTT.

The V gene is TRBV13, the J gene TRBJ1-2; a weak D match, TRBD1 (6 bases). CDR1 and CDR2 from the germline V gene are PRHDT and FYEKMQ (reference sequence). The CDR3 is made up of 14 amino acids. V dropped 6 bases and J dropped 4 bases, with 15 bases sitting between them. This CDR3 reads CASSSLTGSYGYTF. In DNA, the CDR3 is TGTGCCAGCAGTTCCCTAACAGGGTCCTATGGCTACACCTTC.

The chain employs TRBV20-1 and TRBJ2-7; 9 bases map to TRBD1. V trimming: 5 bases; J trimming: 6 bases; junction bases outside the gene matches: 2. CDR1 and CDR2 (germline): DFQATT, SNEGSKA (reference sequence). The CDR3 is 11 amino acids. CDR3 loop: CSAGTGIEQYF. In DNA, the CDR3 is TGCAGTGCTGGGACAGGGATCGAGCAGTACTTC.

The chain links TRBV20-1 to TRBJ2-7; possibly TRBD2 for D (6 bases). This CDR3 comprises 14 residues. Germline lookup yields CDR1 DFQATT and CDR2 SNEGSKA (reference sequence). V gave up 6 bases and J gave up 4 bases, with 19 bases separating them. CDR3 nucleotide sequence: TGCAGTGCCGAAGGAGGGGCCTGGGGTTACGAGCAGTACTTC. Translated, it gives CSAEGGAWGYEQYF.